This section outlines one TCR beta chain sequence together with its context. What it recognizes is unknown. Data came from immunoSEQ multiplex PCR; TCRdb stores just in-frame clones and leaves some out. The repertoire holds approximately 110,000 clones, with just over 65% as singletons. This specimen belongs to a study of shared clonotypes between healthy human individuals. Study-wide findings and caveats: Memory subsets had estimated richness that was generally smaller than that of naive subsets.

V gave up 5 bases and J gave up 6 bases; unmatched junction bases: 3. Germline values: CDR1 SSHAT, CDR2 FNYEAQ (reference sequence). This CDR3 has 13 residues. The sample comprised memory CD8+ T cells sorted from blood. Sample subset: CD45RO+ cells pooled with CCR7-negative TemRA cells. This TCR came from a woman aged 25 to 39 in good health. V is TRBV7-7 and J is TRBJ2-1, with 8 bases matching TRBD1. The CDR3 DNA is TGTGCCAGCAGCCGCGACAGGGGCAATGAGCAGTTCTTC. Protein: CASSRDRGNEQFF.